The source of this T cell receptor beta chain is a study of post-analysis software for immune sequencing data. Researchers reported that TCR beta cDNA libraries carried unique molecular identifiers. Each CDR3 protein gets one entry after TCRdb re-called the PCR reads with MiXCR. The sample has 150,000 to 200,000 distinct CDR3 sequences, 35% to 40% seen once. Losses at the gene ends were 4 bases for V and 3 bases for J; bases not matched to a gene: 7. The CDR3 sequence is 16 residues long. The germline CDR1 and CDR2 sequences are SGHVS and FQNEAQ. The chain combines TRBV7-8 with TRBJ2-7, with 12 bases matching TRBD2. The input for sequencing was blood, taken after autologous hematopoietic stem cell transplantation. The TCR sequence derives from a girl under 18 with multiple sclerosis. The CDR3 DNA follows: TGTGCCAGCAGCTCCTCCGGGACTAGCGGGTTCTACGAGCAGTACTTC. Residues: CASSSSGTSGFYEQYF.